This entry describes one TCR beta chain. Trimming removed 4 bases at V and 9 bases at J, with 7 bases between. CDR3 size: 12 residues. Germline assignment: CDR1 ENHRY and CDR2 SYGVKD. This specimen belongs to a study of blood T cell repertoires in COVID-19. Across the whole study: COVID-19 samples collected from the United States, Italy and Spain covered acute and convalescent phases. PBMCs, B-cell-depleted T cells, or T cells were the source of the cDNA or gDNA that made up the material.

As originally analysed: Reference gene primers were amplified, and this amplification served to estimate nucleated cell counts. Clones were sequenced by immunoSEQ multiplex PCR, and TCRdb holds only the in-frame ones, with some missing. V, J and clone size were drawn from that table, and D and trimming were deduced from the DNA. The sample contains some 280,000 clones, about 91% of which appear only once. The origin of this receptor is a woman in her sixties or seventies with acute or convalescent COVID-19. This chain links TRBV10-3 with TRBJ1-6, with D perhaps matching TRBD1 (5 bases). The sample was peripheral blood. CDR3 DNA sequence: TGTGCCATCAGTGGTCAGGGTTCACCCCTCCACTTT. This codes for CAISGQGSPLHF.